This T cell receptor beta chain is from a study of cytomegalovirus exposure and HLA in healthy donors. A multiplex PCR was run with 60 Vbeta primers and 13 Jbeta primers. Here immunoSEQ multiplex PCR was the method, and the copy in TCRdb shows in-frame clones only, minus some. There are 120,000 to 150,000 clones in the sample; roughly four fifths occur only once, and 4.9% lies in the top ten. CDR1 is SGHRS, CDR2 YFSETQ, per germline. Trimming removed 4 bases from V and 7 bases from J, with 14 bases in between. This CDR3 region has 13 residues. J is TRBJ1-1 and V is TRBV5-1; D is possibly TRBD1 (5 bases). What was sequenced was PBMCs. The clonotype was recovered from a woman aged 45-59 years in good health and CMV-seronegative. CDR3 sequence: CASSRRDGVEAFF. CDR3 nucleotide sequence: TGCGCCAGCAGCCGCAGGGATGGGGTTGAAGCTTTCTTT.